This T cell receptor (beta chain) was documented in a study of T cell responses to AZD1222 COVID-19 vaccine (dated by TCRdb to the early 2020s). For context, the study as a whole: TCR sequencing covered some 240 trial participants: 207 given two doses of AZD1222 and approximately 26 given two doses of MenACWY control vaccine. Trial participants were enrolled by age into 18-55, 56-69 and 70-plus year subgroups, with about 150, 28 and 57 TCR-sequenced participants respectively.

Points the paper makes about the study in general: Because no day 14 peak-response samples were available, repertoires were characterized only after the peak T cell response. Conclusions about previously exposed vaccinees are limited, since just six AZD1222 recipients were seropositive for SARS-CoV-2 at baseline. The vaccine-associated CD4 TCRs covered the entire spike protein, and the dominant responses fell in regions 160-218 and 743-854. In the small 56-69-year group, the increase in depth fell short of significance, most likely because of low power. Reportedly, almost half of the unique spike-specific TCRs recognized epitopes lying outside the regions that are mutated in the B.1.351 and B.1.1.7 variants. Spike-specific TCR breadth and depth rose significantly after two AZD1222 doses compared with day 0 and with MenACWY recipients. Participants were mostly white British and included more females than males, and it was suggested by the authors that clonal diversity may have been underestimated.

According to the germline V gene, CDR1 reads SGHTS and CDR2 reads YDEGEE. V was cut back by 4 bases and J by 9 bases, leaving a gap of 8 bases between them. From the cysteine through the phenylalanine, the CDR3 covers 11 amino acids. Left in the record is the CDR3 DNA by itself, 33 bases read in frame from the first base. Interpreted using the paper, the time point label stands for: about 28 days (+/-7) after the second vaccine dose. Because spike-specific TCR depth and breadth did not differ between the two schedules, AZD1222 recipients who got a second dose at roughly 4 weeks were pooled with those who got a second dose at roughly 12 weeks. Samples from vaccinated people were obtained from the UK trials COV001 and COV002, which included a single-blind randomized controlled phase 2/3 trial of AZD1222 (ChAdOx1 nCoV-19) in healthy adults. For TCRbeta chain sequencing, PBMC samples from trial participants were taken at day 0 and at day 28 after the second dose.

The CDR3 regions of human TCRbeta chains were subjected to immunosequencing. Regarding the original processing steps: TCRs in the repertoires were compared against a reference library of SARS-CoV-2-specific TCRs that had been generated with the MIRA antigen-specificity platform. Breadth was defined as the fraction of unique TCRs that were SARS-CoV-2-associated. Depth was defined as the fraction of total T cells that were SARS-CoV-2-associated. Using the MIRA data, each spike-specific TCR was mapped to the spike region that the TCR reacts to and placed in a CD4 or CD8 class. Log10-transformed breadth and depth values were compared by one-way ANOVA with Sidak's multiple comparisons tests. TCRdb limited this immuneACCESS table to in-frame rearrangements with V and J called. A share of clones is missing; checked studies link under half to unresolved V genes, and the rest is unexplained. V, J and clone size derive from that table, while D and trimming were established from the DNA sequence. The sample table lists 140,000 to 150,000 clones, around 92% of them with a count of one. Jointly, the top ten make up roughly 3% of the sample.

As concerns this clone: Its antigen is not yet known. Per-nucleotide qualities are absent, and no much larger clonotype sits a single base away.

The chain couples TRBV5-8 to TRBJ1-5; the D segment cannot be called with confidence. The receptor comes from an adult who received the AZD1222 COVID-19 vaccine. Sequencing used peripheral blood, obtained 28 days after the second AZD1222 dose. The DNA reads as follows: TGTGCCAGCAGCCTCGGTGGGCCCCAGCATTTT. Its product reads: CASSLGGPQHF.